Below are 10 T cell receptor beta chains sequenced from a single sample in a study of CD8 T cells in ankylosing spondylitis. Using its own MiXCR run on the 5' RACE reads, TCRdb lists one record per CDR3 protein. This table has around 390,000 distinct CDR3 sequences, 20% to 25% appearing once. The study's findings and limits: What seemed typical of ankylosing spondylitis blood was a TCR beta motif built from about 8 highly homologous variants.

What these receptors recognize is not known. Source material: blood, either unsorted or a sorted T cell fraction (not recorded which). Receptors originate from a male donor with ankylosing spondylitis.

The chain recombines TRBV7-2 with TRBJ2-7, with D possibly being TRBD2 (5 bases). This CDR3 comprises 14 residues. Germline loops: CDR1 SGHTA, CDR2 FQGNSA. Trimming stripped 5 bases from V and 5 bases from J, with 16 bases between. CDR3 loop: CASSQVRGSHEQYF. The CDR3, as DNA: TGTGCCAGCAGCCAAGTCAGAGGGAGCCACGAGCAGTACTTC. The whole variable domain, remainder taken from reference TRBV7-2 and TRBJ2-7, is GAGVSQSPSNKVTEKGKDVELRCDPISGHTALYWYRQSLGQGLEFLIYFQGNSAPDKSGLPSDRFSAERTGGSVSTLTIQRTQQEDSAVYLCASSQVRGSHEQYFGPGTRLTVT.

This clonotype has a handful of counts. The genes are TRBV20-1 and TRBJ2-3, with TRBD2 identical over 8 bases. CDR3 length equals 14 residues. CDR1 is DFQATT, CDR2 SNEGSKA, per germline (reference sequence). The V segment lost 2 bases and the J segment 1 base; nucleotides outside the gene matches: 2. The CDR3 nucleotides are TGCAGTGCTAGAATAGCGGGACGCACAGATACGCAGTATTTT. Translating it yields CSARIAGRTDTQYF.

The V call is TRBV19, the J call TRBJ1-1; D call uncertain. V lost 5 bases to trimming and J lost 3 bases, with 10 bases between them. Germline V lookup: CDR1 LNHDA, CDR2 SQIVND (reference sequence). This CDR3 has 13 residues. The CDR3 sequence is CASSPVRYTEAFF. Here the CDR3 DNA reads TGTGCCAGTAGTCCCGTTAGGTACACTGAAGCTTTCTTT. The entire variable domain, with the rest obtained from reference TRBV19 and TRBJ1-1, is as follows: DGGITQSPKYLFRKEGQNVTLSCEQNLNHDAMYWYRQDPGQGLRLIYYSQIVNDFQKGDIAEGYSVSREKKESFPLTVTSAQKNPTAFYLCASSPVRYTEAFFGQGTRLTVV.

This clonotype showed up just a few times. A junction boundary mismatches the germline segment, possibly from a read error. Here the CDR3 DNA reads TGTGCCATCAGTGAGACCCGCTACGGGCAGTACTTC. It specifies CAISETRYGQYF. The V and J genes are TRBV10-3 and TRBJ2-7; D unresolved. CDR3 size: 12 residues. Germline V lookup: CDR1 ENHRY, CDR2 SYGVKD.

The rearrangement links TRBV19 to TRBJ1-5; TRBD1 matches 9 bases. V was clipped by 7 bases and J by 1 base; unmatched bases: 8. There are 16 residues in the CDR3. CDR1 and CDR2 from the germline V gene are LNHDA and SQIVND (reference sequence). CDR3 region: CASIPTGGISNQPQHF. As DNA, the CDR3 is TGTGCCAGTATTCCGACAGGGGGTATCAGCAATCAGCCCCAGCATTTT.

DNA for the CDR3: TGTGCCAGCAGCCAAGACGTAGCGGGAGGAGGTGAGCAGTACTTC. This gives the protein CASSQDVAGGGEQYF. This chain links TRBV3-1 with TRBJ2-7; TRBD2 matches 10 bases. The CDR3 extends over 15 amino acids. V was pared by 0 bases and J by 7 bases, with 6 bases of the junction left unmatched. CDR1 and CDR2 from the germline V gene are LGHDT and YNNKEL (reference sequence).

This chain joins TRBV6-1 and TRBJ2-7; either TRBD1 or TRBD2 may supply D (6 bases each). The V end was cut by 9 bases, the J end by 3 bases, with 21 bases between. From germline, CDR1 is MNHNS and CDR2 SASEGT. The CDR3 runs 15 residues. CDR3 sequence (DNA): TGTGCCAGGGGGGGTAGGGCCCGACAGGTCTACGAGCAGTACTTC. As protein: CARGGRARQVYEQYF.

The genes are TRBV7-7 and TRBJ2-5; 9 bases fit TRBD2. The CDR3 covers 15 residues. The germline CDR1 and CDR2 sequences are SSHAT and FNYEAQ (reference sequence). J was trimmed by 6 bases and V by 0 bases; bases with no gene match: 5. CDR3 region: CASSLASSGRQTQYF. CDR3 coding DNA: TGTGCCAGCAGCTTAGCGAGTAGCGGGAGACAGACCCAGTACTTC. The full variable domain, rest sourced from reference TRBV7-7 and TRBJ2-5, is GAGVSQSPRYKVTKRGQDVTLRCDPISSHATLYWYQQALGQGPEFLTYFNYEAQPDKSGLPSDRFSAERPEGSISTLTIQRTEQRDSAMYRCASSLASSGRQTQYFGPGTRLLVL.

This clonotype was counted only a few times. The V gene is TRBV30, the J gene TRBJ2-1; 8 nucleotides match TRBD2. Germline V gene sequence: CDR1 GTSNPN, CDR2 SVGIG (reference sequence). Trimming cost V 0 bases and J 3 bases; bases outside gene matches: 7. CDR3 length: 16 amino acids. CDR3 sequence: CAWSVSSGGHYNEQFF. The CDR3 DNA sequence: TGTGCCTGGAGTGTTTCCAGCGGGGGCCACTACAATGAGCAGTTCTTC.

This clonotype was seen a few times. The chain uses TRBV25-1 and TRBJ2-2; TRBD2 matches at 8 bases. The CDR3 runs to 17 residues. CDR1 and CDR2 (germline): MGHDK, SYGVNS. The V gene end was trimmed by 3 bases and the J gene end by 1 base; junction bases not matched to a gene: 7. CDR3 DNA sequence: TGTGCCAGCAGTGAGATTCTAGCGGGTGGGAACACCGGGGAGCTGTTTTTT. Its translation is CASSEILAGGNTGELFF.